The clone carrying this T cell receptor beta chain was seen only a few times. As handled by the study authors: Reference gene primer amplification yielded estimated nucleated cell counts. Repertoires were generated with immunoSEQ multiplex PCR, while TCRdb's copy carries only in-frame clones and drops some. That table furnishes V, J and clone size, whereas the DNA furnished D and trimming. The sample has about 170,000 clones, 88% seen once. Per germline, CDR1 MRHNA and CDR2 SNTAGT. The V end was cut by 4 bases, the J end by 3 bases, with 7 bases between. The CDR3 covers 14 residues. The data stem from a study of blood T cell repertoires in COVID-19. Study-level background: Sample material is recorded as cDNA or gDNA derived from T cells, B-cell-depleted T cells, or PBMCs.

The TCR was taken from a man between 50 and 59 years old who had recovered from COVID-19. The genes are TRBV6-4 and TRBJ2-6; D unclear. Sequenced sample: peripheral blood. The CDR3, as DNA: TGTGCCAGCAGTGTCGAGAGTGGGGCCAACGTCCTGACTTTC. It is translated as CASSVESGANVLTF.